These 12 T cell receptor beta chains share one sample of origin, sequenced in a study of T-cell reconstitution after alpha-beta-depleted transplantation in children. Unique molecular identifiers were incorporated during preparation of the TCRbeta library. TCRdb itself ran the PCR reads through MiXCR, one entry per CDR3 protein. Of about 640,000 distinct CDR3 sequences in the sample, approximately 16% were seen once. The sample in question was PBMCs from the stem cell graft donor, obtained from the stem cell graft. The source is a human donor who donated a stem cell graft to a child with acute myeloid leukemia.

This clonotype has ten or more counts. V gene TRBV24-1 combines with J gene TRBJ2-1, with TRBD1 matching over 8 bases. The CDR3 runs to 15 residues. Germline V lookup: CDR1 KGHDR, CDR2 SFDVKD. The ends lost 4 bases at V and 2 bases at J; junction bases unmatched: 3. The CDR3 spells CATSDPDRAYNEQFF. The DNA for the CDR3 is TGTGCCACCAGTGACCCGGACAGGGCCTACAATGAGCAGTTCTTC.

This clonotype came up once. The V and J genes are TRBV7-9 and TRBJ2-4; TRBD1 matches at 11 bases. Germline V gene sequence: CDR1 SEHNR, CDR2 FQNEAQ (reference sequence). This CDR3 is built from 16 residues. The junction had 7 bases not matched to a gene; V was cut back by 3 bases and J by 6 bases. The CDR3 spells CASSFGQGAFINIQYF. CDR3 DNA sequence: TGTGCCAGCAGCTTCGGACAGGGGGCGTTTATAAACATTCAGTACTTC.

The CDR3 DNA is TGTGCCAGCAGCCCCGGACAGGGTAACAAAAACATTCAGTACTTC. As protein: CASSPGQGNKNIQYF. The V and J genes are TRBV5-5 and TRBJ2-4, with 8 positions matching TRBD1. Germline V gene lookup returns CDR1 SGHKS and CDR2 YYEKEE (reference sequence). V trimming: 4 bases; J trimming: 3 bases; junction bases outside the gene matches: 6. There are 15 residues in the CDR3.

CDR3 bases: TGTGCCAGCAGTTCCGCGGGTAGCGGGAGTTATGAGCAGTTCTTC. It encodes CASSSAGSGSYEQFF. The V and J genes are TRBV12-3 or TRBV12-4 and TRBJ2-1, with TRBD2 matching over 9 bases. V shed 4 bases and J 8 bases; nucleotides not matched to a gene: 9. The CDR3 is 15 residues long.

The chain has TRBV11-3 and TRBJ1-1; perhaps TRBD1 as D (6 bases). There are 12 residues in the CDR3. V was pared by 1 base and J by 11 bases, with 11 bases between. Germline CDR1 and CDR2: SGHNT and YENEEA. The CDR3 DNA reads as TGTGCCAGCAGCTTAGGCTCGAGGGGGGCTTTCTTT. It is translated as CASSLGSRGAFF.

This clonotype came up many times. This chain links TRBV29-1 with TRBJ2-1; D is unresolved. V lost 6 bases and J lost 0, with 21 bases in between. CDR1 and CDR2 from the germline V gene are SQVTM and ANQGSEA. CDR3 length: 17 amino acids. The CDR3 bases are TGCAGCGTAATCTGGCCGGACGCCCGTTACTCCTACAATGAGCAGTTCTTC. This codes for CSVIWPDARYSYNEQFF.

There are a few counts of this clonotype. The genes are TRBV21-1 and TRBJ2-3; the table's TRBD2 call for D was not verified on the DNA. TRBV21-1 is recorded as a pseudogene. There are 17 residues in the CDR3. CDR3 sequence reads: CASSKAHLAESTDTQYF. The CDR3 region has the DNA TGTGCCAGCAGCAAAGCGCACCTAGCGGAGAGCACAGATACGCAGTATTTT.

This chain joins TRBV6-5 and TRBJ2-3; D is possibly TRBD2 (6 bases). V was shortened by 1 base and J by 6 bases, with 14 bases between the two germline ends. CDR1 is MNHEY, CDR2 SVGAGI, per germline. The CDR3 totals 15 residues. The CDR3 region has the DNA TGTGCCAGCAGTTACTTTCCAGGCGGAGGGGATACGCAGTATTTT. This encodes CASSYFPGGGDTQYF.

This clonotype was found a few times. This chain connects TRBV7-8 to TRBJ2-1; no clear D gene. The CDR3 totals 12 residues. V was trimmed by 6 bases and J by 8 bases, leaving 11 bases between them. Germline V gene lookup returns CDR1 SGHVS and CDR2 FQNEAQ. The CDR3 nucleotides read TGTGCCAGCAGTTTTCTAGGCCATGAGCAGTTCTTC. Encoded protein: CASSFLGHEQFF.

The chain employs TRBV6-5 and TRBJ2-7; 11 bases align to TRBD1. With 4 bases clipped from V and 4 bases from J, the junction kept 6 bases outside the gene matches. This CDR3 contains 15 residues. CDR1 MNHEY and CDR2 SVGAGI come from the germline V gene. The CDR3 sequence is CASSSLGTGGYEQYF. The CDR3 DNA reads as TGTGCCAGCAGTTCCCTCGGGACAGGGGGGTACGAGCAGTACTTC.

This clonotype was seen many times. The genes are TRBV7-9 and TRBJ2-1, with D tentatively TRBD2 (5 bases). Germline V lookup: CDR1 SEHNR, CDR2 FQNEAQ (reference sequence). The V and J ends lost 4 bases and 0 bases respectively, with 10 bases between them. The CDR3 has 15 residues. The CDR3 is CASSYYTSSYNEQFF. The CDR3 nucleotides read TGTGCCAGCAGCTACTACACTAGCTCCTACAATGAGCAGTTCTTC.

This sequence joins TRBV20-1 and TRBJ2-5; the D gene is possibly TRBD1 (6 bases). The CDR3 loop spans 15 amino acids. Germline CDR1 and CDR2: DFQATT and SNEGSKA (reference sequence). The CDR3 region is CCARDGGQTQETQYF. The DNA of the CDR3 is TGCTGCGCTAGAGACGGTGGACAGACACAAGAGACCCAGTACTTC.